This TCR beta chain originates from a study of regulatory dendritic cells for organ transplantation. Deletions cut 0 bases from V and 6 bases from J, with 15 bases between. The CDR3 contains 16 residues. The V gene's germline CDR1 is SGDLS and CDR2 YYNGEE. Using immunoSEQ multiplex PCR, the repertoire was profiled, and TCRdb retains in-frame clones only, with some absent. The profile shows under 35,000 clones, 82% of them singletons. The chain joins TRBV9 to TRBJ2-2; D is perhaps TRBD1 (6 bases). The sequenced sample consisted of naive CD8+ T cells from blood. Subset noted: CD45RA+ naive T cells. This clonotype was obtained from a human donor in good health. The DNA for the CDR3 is TGTGCCAGCAGCGTAGCAGGGGCGAGACTTGCCGGGGAGCTGTTTTTT. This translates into CASSVAGARLAGELFF.